The text below deals with one T cell receptor beta chain. Its cognate antigen is unknown. The study ran its PCR with 60 Vbeta and 13 Jbeta primers. TCRdb keeps only in-frame clones here, not all; method: immunoSEQ multiplex PCR. This sample's table reports about 110,000 clones. These data originate in a study of cytomegalovirus exposure and HLA in healthy donors. Germline V gene data show CDR1 as LGHNA and CDR2 as YNFKEQ. CDR3 length equals 15 residues. Trimming pared 1 base from V and 9 bases from J, leaving 16 bases between. The study's findings and limits: Investigators reported approximately 170 TCR beta chains as tied to cytomegalovirus. Across donors, most TCRs were seen rarely, yet some public ones were widespread.

The TCR comes from a man aged 35 to 55 in good health and CMV-seropositive. This sequence joins TRBV4-2 and TRBJ2-4; D is unclear. The sequencing input was PBMCs. The CDR3 region is CASSQGRVHSGIQYF. The CDR3 nucleotides read TGTGCCAGCAGCCAAGGACGGGTCCATTCGGGCATTCAGTACTTC.